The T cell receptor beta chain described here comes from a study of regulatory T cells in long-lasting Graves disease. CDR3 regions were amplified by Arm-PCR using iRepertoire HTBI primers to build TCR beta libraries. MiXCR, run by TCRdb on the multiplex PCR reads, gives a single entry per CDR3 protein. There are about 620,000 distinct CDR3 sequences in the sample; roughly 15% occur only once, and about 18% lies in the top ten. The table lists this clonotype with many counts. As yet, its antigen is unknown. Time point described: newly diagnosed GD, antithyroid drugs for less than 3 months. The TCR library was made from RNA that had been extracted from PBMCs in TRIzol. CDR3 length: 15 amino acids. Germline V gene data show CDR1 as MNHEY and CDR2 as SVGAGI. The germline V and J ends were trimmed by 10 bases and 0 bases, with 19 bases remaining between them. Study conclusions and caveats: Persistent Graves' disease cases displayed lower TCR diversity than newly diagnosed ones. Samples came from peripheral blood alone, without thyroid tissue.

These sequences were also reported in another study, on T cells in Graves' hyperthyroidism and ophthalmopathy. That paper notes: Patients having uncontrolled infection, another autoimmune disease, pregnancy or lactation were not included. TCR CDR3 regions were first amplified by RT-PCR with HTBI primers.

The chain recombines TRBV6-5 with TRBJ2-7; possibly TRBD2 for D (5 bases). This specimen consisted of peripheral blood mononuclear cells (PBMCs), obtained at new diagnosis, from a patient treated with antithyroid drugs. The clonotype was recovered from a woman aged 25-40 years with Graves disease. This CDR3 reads CATSYLSSSSYEQYF. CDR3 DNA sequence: TGTGCCACCAGCTACTTATCTAGCAGCTCCTACGAGCAGTACTTC.